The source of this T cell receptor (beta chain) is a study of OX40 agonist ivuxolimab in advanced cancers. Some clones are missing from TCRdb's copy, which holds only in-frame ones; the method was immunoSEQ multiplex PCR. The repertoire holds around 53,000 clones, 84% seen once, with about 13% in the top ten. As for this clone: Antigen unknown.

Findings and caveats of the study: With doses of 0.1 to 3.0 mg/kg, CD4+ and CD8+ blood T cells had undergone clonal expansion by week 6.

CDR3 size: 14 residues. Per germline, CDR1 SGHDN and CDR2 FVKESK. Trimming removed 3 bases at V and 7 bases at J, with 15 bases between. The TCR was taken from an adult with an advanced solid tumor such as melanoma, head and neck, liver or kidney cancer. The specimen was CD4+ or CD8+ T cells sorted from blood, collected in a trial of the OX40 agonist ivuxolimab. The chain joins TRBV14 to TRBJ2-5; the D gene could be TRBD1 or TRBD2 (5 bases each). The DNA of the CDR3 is TGTGCCAGCAGCCAGACCCGGGACCTCGGGACCCAGTACTTC. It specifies CASSQTRDLGTQYF.